These 29 T cell receptor beta chains share one sample of origin, sequenced in a study of vaccination and CD4 T cells after COVID-19. Sequencing of the DNA from cultured CD4+ T cells was carried out with the Oncomine TCR Beta short-read assay. TCRdb re-derived calls from the PCR reads in MiXCR, one entry per CDR3 protein. In the table there are roughly 20,000 distinct CDR3 sequences, roughly 40% of which are singletons. Specified time point: late sampling 161 to 241 days after vaccination in a few convalescent patients. Treatment given: approximately 11-day PBMC culture with coronavirus spike peptide pools or control peptides (ViraFEST assay). Their target antigens are unknown. The sequences come from CD4+ T cells from blood, cultured in vitro, collected about 7 months after SARS-CoV-2 vaccination. Receptors were obtained from a human donor who had recovered from COVID-19.

The V and J genes are TRBV7-2 and TRBJ2-3; a possible D gene is TRBD2 (5 bases). The CDR3 runs to 14 residues. V lost 2 bases and J lost 0, with 6 bases in between. The germline V gene encodes CDR1 SGHTA and CDR2 FQGNSA. CDR3 nucleotides: TGTGCCAGCAGCTTACGGGGAAGCACAGATACGCAGTATTTT. Protein product: CASSLRGSTDTQYF.

V usage is TRBV6-1 and J usage is TRBJ2-7, with 10 bases identical to TRBD1. This CDR3 region has 14 residues. Germline CDR1 MNHNS, CDR2 SASEGT. The junction had 6 bases not matched to a gene; V was cut back by 6 bases and J by 4 bases. CDR3 nucleotides: TGTGCCAGCAGAGCCGGGACAGGGGTTTACGAGCAGTACTTC. Its protein is CASRAGTGVYEQYF.

This clonotype was detected a few times. CDR3 protein: CSVRTGGTVTYEQYF. DNA for the CDR3: TGCAGTGTAAGGACAGGGGGAACTGTCACCTACGAGCAGTACTTC. The rearrangement uses TRBV20-1 and TRBJ2-7; 10 bases are a match to TRBD1. J gave up 2 bases and V 7 bases, and 11 bases lay outside the gene matches. CDR3 length: 15 residues. Germline CDR1 is DFQATT and CDR2 is SNEGSKA (reference sequence).

The rearrangement joins TRBV10-3 to TRBJ1-2, with no clear D. Germline CDR1 reads ENHRY; CDR2 reads SYGVKD. This CDR3 is built from 15 residues. V gave up 2 bases and J gave up 4 bases, with 14 bases separating them. CDR3 protein: CAISEVREAGYGYTF. The CDR3 DNA sequence: TGTGCCATCAGTGAGGTTCGGGAGGCGGGCTATGGCTACACCTTC.

This rearrangement joins TRBV19 to TRBJ2-7, with a possible D match to TRBD1 (5 bases). The ends were cut back, 2 bases at V and 6 bases at J, with 11 bases in the middle. From germline, CDR1 is LNHDA and CDR2 SQIVND (reference sequence). The CDR3 consists of 13 residues. The CDR3 region has the DNA TGTGCCAGTAGTATAAGGCAGGGTGTCGAGCAGTACTTC. Translated, it gives CASSIRQGVEQYF.

The V and J genes are TRBV10-3 and TRBJ2-7, with unresolved D. This CDR3 has 13 amino acids. Trimming pared 0 bases from V and 6 bases from J, leaving 9 bases between. Germline assignment: CDR1 ENHRY and CDR2 SYGVKD. CDR3 in amino acids: CAISESARSEQYF. The CDR3 DNA follows: TGTGCCATCAGTGAGTCAGCTCGCAGCGAGCAGTACTTC.

This clonotype came up a few times. The rearrangement links TRBV7-2 to TRBJ2-5; 9 bases are shared with TRBD2. Trimming removed 2 bases from V and 2 bases from J; junction bases left unmatched: 6. Germline loops: CDR1 SGHTA, CDR2 FQGNSA. The CDR3 extends over 16 amino acids. In DNA form, the CDR3 reads TGTGCCAGCAGCTTATTACTAGCGGGTTCACAAGAGACCCAGTACTTC. Its translation is CASSLLLAGSQETQYF.

This clonotype was observed a few times. The chain's CDR3 is CASSLLTESYNEQFF. In nucleotides, the CDR3 is TGTGCCAGCAGCTTACTGACTGAGTCCTACAATGAGCAGTTCTTC. The rearrangement uses TRBV7-2 and TRBJ2-1, with D hard to call. V lost 2 bases to trimming and J lost 1 base, with 9 bases between them. The CDR3 sequence is 15 residues long. CDR1 is SGHTA and CDR2 is FQGNSA in the germline V gene.

V is TRBV20-1 and J is TRBJ2-4; D might be TRBD1 or TRBD2, each matching 5 bases. This CDR3 contains 10 residues. The germline gives CDR1 DFQATT, CDR2 SNEGSKA (reference sequence). V lost 0 bases, J lost 15 bases, and 9 bases lay in between. CDR3 region: CSARDTGTYF. The DNA for the CDR3 is TGCAGTGCTAGAGACACCGGGACGTACTTC.

This clonotype was observed a handful of times. The chain links TRBV6-2 or TRBV6-3 to TRBJ1-1; unclear D gene. Trimming removed 2 bases from V and 0 bases from J, with 7 bases in between. Germline CDR1 is MNHEY and CDR2 is SVGEGT. This CDR3 is built from 14 residues. The chain's CDR3 is CASSYLGMNTEAFF. The CDR3 DNA reads as TGTGCCAGCAGTTACCTGGGGATGAACACTGAAGCTTTCTTT.

In nucleotides, the CDR3 is TGTGCCCTTGCGGGGAGGACCTCCTCTTACGAGCAGTACTTC. Translation gives CALAGRTSSYEQYF. This chain connects TRBV7-3 to TRBJ2-7; D is possibly TRBD2 (6 bases). The V end was cut by 11 bases, the J end by 4 bases, with 21 bases between. Germline V CDR1 and CDR2: SGHTA, FQGTGA. This CDR3 has 14 amino acids. Combining the CDR3 with reference TRBV7-3 and TRBJ2-7 gives the whole variable domain GAGVSQTPSNKVTEKGKYVELRCDPISGHTALYWYRQSLGQGPEFLIYFQGTGAADDSGLPNDRFFAVRPEGSVSTLKIQRTERGDSAVYLCALAGRTSSYEQYFGPGTRLTVT.

This clonotype is deemed large. The chain joins TRBV20-1 to TRBJ2-7; TRBD2 matches 11 bases. Trimming cost V 2 bases and J 4 bases; bases outside gene matches: 4. This CDR3 is built from 14 residues. CDR1 and CDR2 (germline): DFQATT, SNEGSKA (reference sequence). The DNA of the CDR3 is TGCAGTGCTAGACAAGGACTAGCGGGTTACGAGCAGTACTTC. This translates into CSARQGLAGYEQYF.

The chain employs TRBV28 and TRBJ1-5; possibly TRBD1 for D (6 bases). The CDR3 length is 16 residues. V shed 5 bases and J shed 7 bases, with 21 bases lying between them. Germline V lookup: CDR1 MDHEN, CDR2 SYDVKM. CDR3 DNA sequence: TGTGCCAGCAGTAACAACAACTTCTCGGGACACCAGCCCCAGCATTTT. Residues: CASSNNNFSGHQPQHF.

The V and J genes are TRBV7-2 and TRBJ2-7; 8 bases agree with TRBD2. With 2 bases clipped from V and 7 bases from J, the junction kept 10 bases outside the gene matches. Germline V gives CDR1 SGHTA, CDR2 FQGNSA. This CDR3 spans 15 amino acids. CDR3 residues: CASSLLAGGPGEQYF. The CDR3 DNA sequence: TGTGCCAGCAGCTTATTGGCGGGAGGCCCGGGGGAGCAGTACTTC.

This clonotype appeared a few times. The V call is TRBV20-1, the J call TRBJ1-5; perhaps TRBD1 as D (5 bases). V lost 3 bases, J lost 6 bases, and 12 bases lay in between. The CDR3 covers 13 residues. Germline V gene data show CDR1 as DFQATT and CDR2 as SNEGSKA (reference sequence). The chain's CDR3 is CSARRDSPQPQHF. The CDR3 region has the DNA TGCAGTGCTAGGAGGGACTCCCCTCAGCCCCAGCATTTT.

This clonotype was counted between two and nine times. The gene calls are TRBV19 and TRBJ2-7, with 7 bases lining up with TRBD2. This CDR3 contains 17 residues. Trimming took 5 bases from V and 1 from J; bases not matched to a gene: 14. Germline V lookup: CDR1 LNHDA, CDR2 SQIVND (reference sequence). The CDR3, as DNA: TGTGCCAGTAGTTCCCTGCCGGGACTAAGAAGTTCCTACGAGCAGTACTTC. Translating gives CASSSLPGLRSSYEQYF.

This chain joins TRBV7-3 and TRBJ2-3, with 12 bases aligning to TRBD2. Germline assignment: CDR1 SGHTA and CDR2 FQGTGA. The CDR3 is made up of 18 amino acids. After removal of 0 bases from V and 8 bases from J, the junction contained 12 bases not matched to a gene. The CDR3 sequence is CASSLTLAGGTAQGTQYF. The CDR3 DNA reads TGTGCCAGCAGCTTAACTCTAGCGGGAGGGACCGCACAGGGTACGCAGTATTTT. The full variable domain, completed using reference TRBV7-3 and TRBJ2-3, is GAGVSQTPSNKVTEKGKYVELRCDPISGHTALYWYRQSLGQGPEFLIYFQGTGAADDSGLPNDRFFAVRPEGSVSTLKIQRTERGDSAVYLCASSLTLAGGTAQGTQYFGPGTRLTVL.

The chain carries TRBV6-1 and TRBJ2-7; a possible D gene is TRBD1 (5 bases). This CDR3 region has 15 residues. Trimming took off 4 bases at V and 0 bases at J, with 13 bases between the two ends. Germline V gene lookup returns CDR1 MNHNS and CDR2 SASEGT. Written as DNA, the CDR3 is TGTGCCAGCAGTGCGCGACAGATCCTCTCCTACGAGCAGTACTTC. Translation gives CASSARQILSYEQYF.

This sequence joins TRBV5-8 and TRBJ2-5, with unresolved D. The V gene's germline CDR1 is SGHTS and CDR2 YDEGEE. Trimming pared 6 bases from V and 5 bases from J, leaving 17 bases between. This CDR3 has 14 residues. The CDR3 DNA is TGTGCCAGCACTCTCCCGGCAGCCTTGGAGACCCAGTACTTC. It specifies CASTLPAALETQYF.

The chain combines TRBV7-9 with TRBJ2-5, with D possibly being TRBD2 (5 bases). The V end was cut by 1 base, the J end by 4 bases, with 19 bases between. The CDR3 extends over 17 amino acids. The germline V gene has CDR1 SEHNR and CDR2 FQNEAQ (reference sequence). CDR3 DNA sequence: TGTGCCAGCAGCTTAGAGCCAGGATTAAGTGGAGGAGAGACCCAGTACTTC. Protein sequence: CASSLEPGLSGGETQYF.

This rearrangement joins TRBV20-1 to TRBJ2-7; D might be TRBD1 (6 bases). In germline, CDR1 is DFQATT, CDR2 SNEGSKA (reference sequence). V dropped 6 bases and J dropped 3 bases, with 18 bases sitting between them. CDR3 size: 14 residues. CDR3 DNA sequence: TGCAGTGCAGAAATCAGGGGAGAGTTCTACGAGCAGTACTTC. It translates to CSAEIRGEFYEQYF.

This rearrangement joins TRBV7-9 to TRBJ2-5; D is undetermined. Trimming stripped 1 base from V and 3 bases from J, with 9 bases between. Germline CDR1 reads SEHNR; CDR2 reads FQNEAQ (reference sequence). The CDR3 totals 14 residues. CDR3 in DNA: TGTGCCAGCAGCTTAGATGGGAATAAAGAGACCCAGTACTTC. Its translation: CASSLDGNKETQYF. The whole variable domain, remainder taken from reference TRBV7-9 and TRBJ2-5, is DTGVSQNPRHKITKRGQNVTFRCDPISEHNRLYWYRQTLGQGPEFLTYFQNEAQLEKSRLLSDRFSAERPKGSFSTLEIQRTEQGDSAMYLCASSLDGNKETQYFGPGTRLLVL.

This clonotype was observed a handful of times. The chain carries TRBV4-2 and TRBJ1-3, with D uncertain. The CDR3 is 16 residues long. Germline CDR1 and CDR2: LGHNA and YNFKEQ. Trimming took off 0 bases at V and 4 bases at J, with 13 bases between the two ends. In DNA, the CDR3 is TGTGCCAGCAGCCAAGAGAGGTTAGGGATGGGAAACACCATATATTTT. Translation gives CASSQERLGMGNTIYF.

V gene TRBV6-5 combines with J gene TRBJ1-3; 9 bases match TRBD1. Germline lookup yields CDR1 MNHEY and CDR2 SVGAGI. The CDR3 is 16 amino acids. With 2 bases clipped from V and 3 bases from J, the junction kept 5 bases outside the gene matches. The CDR3 reads CASSYRQGVFGNTIYF. The CDR3 coding sequence is TGTGCCAGCAGTTACCGACAGGGGGTATTTGGAAACACCATATATTTT.

The genes are TRBV6-1 and TRBJ2-3; 7 bases are a match to TRBD1. The CDR3 covers 16 residues. Germline loops: CDR1 MNHNS, CDR2 SASEGT. After removal of 6 bases from V and 7 bases from J, the junction contained 16 bases not matched to a gene. CDR3 sequence: CASRGQDRLAGHTQYF. As DNA, the CDR3 is TGTGCCAGCAGGGGTCAGGACAGGCTCGCGGGTCATACGCAGTATTTT.

The CDR3 bases are TGTGCCAGCTCACCATGGGCACTAGCGGGATCCGAGCAGTACTTC. It yields the protein CASSPWALAGSEQYF. This chain joins TRBV18 and TRBJ2-7, with 10 nucleotides matching TRBD2. V dropped 2 bases and J dropped 6; count of bases not matched to a gene: 7. CDR1 and CDR2 (germline): KGHSH, LQKENI. The CDR3 loop spans 15 amino acids.

The chain employs TRBV10-1 and TRBJ2-3; no firm D call. The CDR3 is made up of 15 amino acids. Trimming cost V 2 bases and J 1 base, with 10 bases left between them. Germline loops: CDR1 WNHNN, CDR2 SYGVQD (reference sequence). The CDR3 sequence: CASSEVIRGTDTQYF. CDR3 coding DNA: TGCGCCAGCAGTGAGGTCATACGGGGCACAGATACGCAGTATTTT.

This chain joins TRBV4-3 and TRBJ1-5, with a tentative D call TRBD1 (6 bases). The V end was cut by 0 bases, the J end by 7 bases, with 16 bases between. CDR3 length equals 16 residues. Germline V lookup: CDR1 LGHNA, CDR2 YSLEER. CDR3 bases: TGCGCCAGCAGCCAAGATTACTCCAGGGGAAACCAGCCCCAGCATTTT. It specifies CASSQDYSRGNQPQHF.

This clonotype was counted only a few times. The chain carries TRBV24-1 and TRBJ2-1, with 9 bases fitting TRBD1. The V gene's germline CDR1 is KGHDR and CDR2 SFDVKD. V dropped 4 bases and J dropped 6; count of bases not matched to a gene: 9. The CDR3 contains 16 residues. The CDR3: CATSDIRDRAPNEQFF. The CDR3 DNA reads as TGTGCCACCAGTGACATCCGGGACAGGGCTCCCAATGAGCAGTTCTTC.